The entry below describes one T cell receptor (beta chain). Its antigen is undetermined. Using immunoSEQ multiplex PCR, the repertoire was profiled, and TCRdb retains in-frame clones only, with some absent. This repertoire shows some 62,000 clones, roughly nine tenths found once; its top ten account for roughly 5.1%. The CDR3 has 12 residues. The V gene's germline CDR1 is SNHLY and CDR2 FYNNEI. V lost 8 bases to trimming and J lost 2 bases, with 7 bases between them. The entry originates in a study of OX40 agonist ivuxolimab in advanced cancers. Findings and caveats of the study: More expanded clones were found, on average, in CD8+ than in CD4+ T cells.

Blood specimens came from baseline, cycle 4 day 1, and cycle 7 day 1. The input for sequencing was CD4+ or CD8+ T cells sorted from blood, taken in a trial of the OX40 agonist ivuxolimab. The chain has TRBV2 and TRBJ2-4; no clear D. This TCR was sampled from an adult with an advanced solid tumor such as melanoma, head and neck, liver or kidney cancer. The DNA of the CDR3 is TGTGCCAGCCTAGGGTCCAAAAACATTCAGTACTTC. Translating it yields CASLGSKNIQYF.